Each of the 19 T cell receptor beta chains below was sequenced from the same sample in a study of CD8 T cells in ankylosing spondylitis. Study-level results: Ankylosing spondylitis blood appeared to carry a characteristic TCR beta motif of 7 or 8 highly homologous variants.

Which antigens these TCRs recognize remains unknown. One entry per CDR3 protein results from TCRdb running MiXCR on the 5' RACE reads. The sample yields approximately 540,000 distinct CDR3 sequences, about an eighth seen once. The specimen sequenced was blood, either unsorted or a sorted T cell fraction (not recorded which). The receptors derive from a male donor with ankylosing spondylitis.

This clonotype was seen a handful of times. This chain links TRBV11-2 with TRBJ2-1, with a tentative D call TRBD1 (5 bases). V shed 0 bases and J shed 0 bases, with 12 bases lying between them. CDR1 is SGHAT, CDR2 FQNNGV, per germline. The CDR3 has 17 amino acids. The CDR3 coding sequence is TGTGCCAGCAGCTTAGAGGGGCCATGGAGCTCCTACAATGAGCAGTTCTTC. This codes for CASSLEGPWSSYNEQFF.

In this sample, this clonotype turned up many times. This rearrangement joins TRBV7-8 to TRBJ2-1; D is unresolved. Germline loops: CDR1 SGHVS, CDR2 FQNEAQ. Trimming removed 1 base from V and 7 bases from J, with 8 bases in between. There are 13 residues in the CDR3. CDR3 in DNA: TGTGCCAGCAGCTTAGTTGGGTGGAATGAGCAGTTCTTC. Translating gives CASSLVGWNEQFF. The variable domain in full, completed from reference TRBV7-8 and TRBJ2-1, reads GAGVSQSPRYKVAKRGQDVALRCDPISGHVSLFWYQQALGQGPEFLTYFQNEAQLDKSGLPSDRFFAERPEGSVSTLKIQRTQQEDSAVYLCASSLVGWNEQFFGPGTRLTVL.

J is TRBJ2-3 and V is TRBV7-9; D unresolved. Germline V gene sequence: CDR1 SEHNR, CDR2 FQNEAQ (reference sequence). V lost 2 bases, J lost 4 bases, and 10 bases lay in between. The CDR3 length is 14 residues. CDR3 DNA sequence: TGTGCCAGCAGCTTAAACCGGGCTCCAGATACGCAGTATTTT. Translation: CASSLNRAPDTQYF.

This clonotype was counted between two and nine times. This sequence joins TRBV14 and TRBJ1-1; 7 bases are a match to TRBD1. Germline V gene sequence: CDR1 SGHDN, CDR2 FVKESK. J lost 5 bases, V lost 4 bases, and 10 bases had no gene match. This CDR3 is built from 15 residues. Written as DNA, the CDR3 is TGTGCCAGCAGCCTCTCAGGGGGGCAGAGGACTGAAGCTTTCTTT. It codes for CASSLSGGQRTEAFF.

This clonotype has more than one count but fewer than ten. The rearrangement uses TRBV5-1 and TRBJ2-7, with 16 bases identical to TRBD2. The V gene's germline CDR1 is SGHRS and CDR2 YFSETQ. The trim removed 4 bases at V and 2 bases at J, leaving 9 bases unmatched. The CDR3 runs 18 residues. This chain's CDR3 is CASSPAGTSGRAPYEQYV. The CDR3 DNA reads as TGCGCCAGCAGCCCGGCCGGGACTAGCGGGAGGGCCCCCTACGAGCAGTACGTC.

The J gene is TRBJ2-1, the V gene TRBV12-3 or TRBV12-4; 7 nucleotides line up with TRBD2. The J segment lost 7 bases and the V segment lost 2 bases, leaving 11 bases of the junction unmatched. The CDR3 is made up of 16 amino acids. CDR3 residues: CASSLSGPQAGNEQFF. The CDR3 region has the DNA TGTGCCAGCAGTTTAAGCGGCCCACAAGCGGGGAATGAGCAGTTCTTC.

The gene calls are TRBV28 and TRBJ1-5; D not certain. The CDR3 spans 14 residues. Between the trimmed V and J ends, which lost 5 bases and 4 bases, there was a span of 12 bases. Germline CDR1 is MDHEN and CDR2 is SYDVKM. CDR3 region: CASSKPGTNQPQHF. The CDR3 DNA reads TGTGCCAGCAGTAAACCGGGAACAAATCAGCCCCAGCATTTT.

This clonotype was seen a handful of times. The chain recombines TRBV4-2 with TRBJ2-1; tentatively, D is TRBD1 (5 bases). V was pared by 2 bases and J by 6 bases, with 20 bases between. The germline V gene has CDR1 LGHNA and CDR2 YNFKEQ. The CDR3 totals 17 residues. CDR3 residues: CASSQLGARNSPNEQFF. CDR3 nucleotide sequence: TGTGCCAGCAGCCAACTAGGGGCTCGAAATTCCCCCAATGAGCAGTTCTTC.

This clonotype was seen a few times. The chain recombines TRBV9 with TRBJ2-1; D remains unclear. The CDR3 is 16 residues long. Germline V CDR1 and CDR2: SGDLS, YYNGEE. V was cut by 4 bases and J by 0 bases, with 14 bases left in between. This chain's CDR3 is CASSPSLYLSYNEQFF. Here the CDR3 DNA reads TGTGCCAGCAGCCCCTCTCTATATCTCTCCTACAATGAGCAGTTCTTC.

This chain links TRBV9 with TRBJ1-1; D not resolved. The CDR3 consists of 15 residues. The V end lost 4 bases, the J end lost 2 bases, and 15 bases lay between the germline ends. Per the germline V gene, CDR1 is SGDLS and CDR2 is YYNGEE. The CDR3 DNA reads as TGTGCCAGCAGCCTAACAACGCACAGAAACACTGAAGCTTTCTTT. Its translation: CASSLTTHRNTEAFF.

The rearrangement uses TRBV25-1 and TRBJ2-2; D uncertain. V lost 2 bases and J 3 bases, leaving 10 bases between the germline ends. Germline V gene data show CDR1 as MGHDK and CDR2 as SYGVNS. This CDR3 has 15 residues. The CDR3 DNA reads as TGTGCCAGCAGTGAAGTAGGGCCCTACACCGGGGAGCTGTTTTTT. Its translation: CASSEVGPYTGELFF.

This clonotype came up many times. V gene TRBV6-2 or TRBV6-3 combines with J gene TRBJ1-1, with a tentative D call TRBD1 (5 bases). CDR1 MNHEY and CDR2 SVGEGT come from the germline V gene. This CDR3 is 16 amino acids long. V was clipped by 2 bases and J by 5 bases, with 18 bases between them. CDR3 nucleotide sequence: TGTGCCAGCAGTTACACCACAGGAGGATTTAGGACTGAAGCTTTCTTT. Protein sequence: CASSYTTGGFRTEAFF.

The chain couples TRBV19 to TRBJ2-7, with 8 bases identical to TRBD2. V lost 8 bases and J lost 6; bases outside the gene matches: 6. Germline assignment: CDR1 LNHDA and CDR2 SQIVND (reference sequence). This CDR3 region has 12 residues. The CDR3 sequence: CASGLAAGEQYF. The CDR3 DNA reads as TGTGCCAGTGGACTAGCCGCGGGCGAGCAGTACTTC.

The V call is TRBV5-1, the J call TRBJ2-1; D unclear. CDR1 is SGHRS and CDR2 is YFSETQ in the germline V gene. With 5 bases removed from V and 0 bases from J, the gap between germline ends came to 9 bases. There are 14 residues in the CDR3. CDR3 nucleotide sequence: TGCGCCAGCAGTAGGATGAGCTCCTACAATGAGCAGTTCTTC. Protein sequence: CASSRMSSYNEQFF.

This clonotype came up a few times. The rearrangement joins TRBV11-2 to TRBJ2-1; the D call may be TRBD1 or TRBD2 (7 bases each). Germline CDR1 SGHAT, CDR2 FQNNGV. The V and J ends lost 2 bases and 1 base respectively, with 18 bases between them. CDR3 length equals 18 residues. The DNA of the CDR3 is TGTGCCAGCAGCTTACAGGGGGGAGGGCCAGGGTCCTACAATGAGCAGTTCTTC. This sequence encodes CASSLQGGGPGSYNEQFF.

This clonotype occurred a few times. The chain links TRBV18 to TRBJ2-1; D unresolved. The CDR3 is 15 amino acids. Trimming left V 0 bases short and J 7 bases short, with 13 bases between. Germline CDR1 and CDR2: KGHSH and LQKENI. CDR3 sequence reads: CASSPPIVSTNEQFF. The CDR3 DNA sequence: TGTGCCAGCTCACCACCAATAGTCTCTACAAATGAGCAGTTCTTC.

The V gene is TRBV2, the J gene TRBJ2-1; D tentatively fits TRBD1 or TRBD2 (5 bases each). CDR1 and CDR2 from the germline V gene are SNHLY and FYNNEI. The CDR3 is 15 residues long. Trimming took off 5 bases at V and 4 bases at J, with 15 bases between the two ends. The CDR3 bases are TGTGCCAGCAGTTTTTCTGGGGGTCTTTACAATGAGCAGTTCTTC. It translates to CASSFSGGLYNEQFF.

This chain links TRBV20-1 with TRBJ2-5, with D tentatively TRBD2 (6 bases). V lost 5 bases and J lost 0, with 19 bases in between. This CDR3 is built from 16 residues. The germline V gene encodes CDR1 DFQATT and CDR2 SNEGSKA (reference sequence). CDR3 DNA: TGCAGTGCTTGGGCGGGCGGGACCATGTACCAAGAGACCCAGTACTTC. Translating gives CSAWAGGTMYQETQYF.

The genes are TRBV20-1 and TRBJ2-2; D remains unclear. Germline CDR1 DFQATT, CDR2 SNEGSKA (reference sequence). The CDR3 extends over 13 amino acids. V gave up 4 bases and J gave up 1 base, with 7 bases separating them. The CDR3 DNA reads as TGCAGTGCTATTACAGAGAACACCGGGGAGCTGTTTTTT. The encoded protein is CSAITENTGELFF.